A single T cell receptor beta chain is shown here with its context. Its binding antigen is unknown. A junction end diverges from the germline sequence, so it may reflect a read error. The data were taken from a study of T-cell memory formation after mild COVID-19 (TCRdb year 2021). Concerning the study at large: Most TCR sequence clusters were specific to one of the two donors. T-cell clones expanding and contracting after mild COVID-19 in two donors were tracked by longitudinal TCRalpha and TCRbeta repertoire sequencing. The cohort was made up of two young adult volunteers, one female and one male, who were previously healthy. Results the study describes overall, beyond this receptor: Clones that contracted from day 15 to 85 showed balanced CD4/CD8 phenotypes, whereas a second wave of clones that expanded from day 15 to 37 leaned towards CD4+. Contracting CD4+ clones turned up mainly in the CM and EM memory subsets, whereas EMRA was where CD8+ clones were enriched. Some responding clones were detected in pre-infection memory, suggesting pre-existing cross-reactive memory T cells joined the SARS-CoV-2 response. Only a couple of mild cases were covered by the study, and larger cohorts that include severe cases with pre-infection samples were considered necessary. SARS-CoV-2 specificity was not confirmed for the second-wave clones peaking on day 37.

For CDR1 and CDR2, the germline V gene lists SGHRS and YFSETQ. Spanning cysteine to phenylalanine, the CDR3 consists of 16 amino acids. Just CDR3 DNA is preserved here, 48 bases in frame from base 1. Ficoll-Paque density gradient centrifugation was the method used to isolate PBMCs. Sequencing relied on an Illumina NovaSeq 6000. TCRalpha and TCRbeta cDNA libraries were constructed by 5'RACE with constant-segment primers, with sample barcodes and unique molecular identifiers being introduced. RNA was extracted from every sample with Trizol reagent. The libraries were amplified in two PCR steps, and the second step added a second sample barcode and Illumina TruSeq adapters. Libraries were sequenced on an Illumina NovaSeq with 2 x 150 bp paired-end reads. The authors' pipeline ran thus. Demultiplexing of reads and collapsing into UMI-guided consensus sequences were performed with migec v1.2.7. Using mixcr v2.1.11, UMI consensuses were aligned to TRA and TRB V and J templates and then assembled into clonotypes. A clonotype was counted as expanded or contracted only if both edgeR and NoisET called the change significant, with noise models trained on biological replicates. For edgeR calls, the thresholds were a false discovery rate-adjusted p below 0.01 and a log2 fold-change of 1. PCA with hierarchical clustering of max-normalized trajectories of the 1000 most abundant clonotypes was used as exploratory dynamics analysis. Separately sequenced CD4+ and CD8+ repertoires were used to assign a CD4 or CD8 phenotype to each responding clone. TCRdb reran the public reads through fastp at Q25 and MiXCR, keeping productive beta chains. Duplicate CDR3 protein sequences are folded into a single record with the most common DNA and genes. The V and J calls, along with clone size, are taken from TCRdb and not from the paper's own processing. The sample has roughly 250,000 distinct CDR3 sequences on record, roughly 17% of them singletons. The ten most abundant clones make up around 3.7% of the sample.

The rearrangement combines TRBV5-1 with TRBJ2-2; 7 nucleotides in the junction match TRBD1. Source material: PBMCs or a T cell subset sorted from them (not recorded which). This TCR came from a man younger than 35 who had mild COVID-19 (a few samples of this study predate the infection). The sample titles of this study are shuffled in the database, so cell type and time point are left out; the donor was told from shared clones. Here is the DNA: TGCGCCAGCAGCGGGGGACAGACTATAAACAACGGGGAGCTGTTTTTT. Its translation reads: CASSGGQTINNGELFF.